This note documents a single T cell receptor (beta chain) sequence. Germline values: CDR1 WSHSY, CDR2 SAAADI. J was trimmed by 6 bases and V by 6 bases; bases with no gene match: 8. There are 14 residues in the CDR3. This sample is drawn from a study of blood T cell repertoires in COVID-19. The Seattle site enrolled patients during active infection and followed them longitudinally. The repertoire was sequenced with immunoSEQ multiplex PCR; TCRdb's copy has only in-frame clones and lacks some. This repertoire shows 250,000 to 350,000 clones, 85% to 90% found once; its top ten account for about 10%. The sequenced sample was peripheral blood. The chain is built from TRBV10-2 and TRBJ1-1; 9 nucleotides line up with TRBD1. The receptor's source is a woman in her twenties or thirties with COVID-19, enrolled during active disease. The CDR3 spells CASRAGTGYAEAFF. The CDR3 DNA reads TGCGCCAGCAGGGCCGGGACAGGGTACGCTGAAGCTTTCTTT.